The entry below gives a single TCR beta chain sequence along with its context. Trimming took 4 bases from V and 2 from J; bases not matched to a gene: 14. This CDR3 comprises 17 residues. From germline, CDR1 is GTSNPN and CDR2 SVGIG (reference sequence). The data belong to a study of brain T cells in children with intractable seizures. This sample's time point: blood from clinic visit 5 months post-surgery; TSC patient then seizure free. The repertoire was sequenced with immunoSEQ multiplex PCR; TCRdb's copy has only in-frame clones and lacks some. The sample has 340,000 or so clones, more than 85% seen once.

This clonotype was obtained from a boy in the first two years of life with tuberous sclerosis and intractable seizures. The sample in question was peripheral blood, obtained more than 4 months after surgery. The chain has TRBV30 and TRBJ1-5, with TRBD1 identical over 7 bases. CDR3 bases: TGTGCCTGGACCCCTCGGGACAGATCGTCTGGCAATCAGCCCCAGCATTTT. Protein product: CAWTPRDRSSGNQPQHF.